The 5 T cell receptor beta chains presented below share a single source sample, sequenced in a study of T cells in Graves' hyperthyroidism and ophthalmopathy. The TCR beta CDR3 regions underwent amplification using RNA transcripts as the source. HTBI primers were the set used in a first-round RT-PCR of the TCR CDR3. One entry per CDR3 protein, called by TCRdb with MiXCR from the multiplex PCR reads. Here the sample spans some 740,000 distinct CDR3 sequences, approximately 14% being singletons. The sample comprised blood. Source of these receptors: a woman aged 18 to 35 with Graves' hyperthyroidism.

This clonotype was counted a few times. The chain recombines TRBV7-9 with TRBJ2-2; 9 bases map to TRBD2. The length of the CDR3 is 20 residues. The germline CDR1 and CDR2 sequences are SEHNR and FQNEAQ (reference sequence). J lost 1 base, V lost 4 bases, and 16 bases had no gene match. Written as DNA, the CDR3 is TGTGCCAGCAGCTCGGTCAAGCTAGCGGGGCGCCCTATGAACACCGGGGAGCTGTTTTTT. Its protein is CASSSVKLAGRPMNTGELFF.

This clonotype was counted at least ten times. The chain combines TRBV4-2 with TRBJ2-5, with 10 bases matching TRBD2. V shed 0 bases and J 5 bases; nucleotides not matched to a gene: 6. Germline V CDR1 and CDR2: LGHNA, YNFKEQ. The CDR3 extends over 16 amino acids. This CDR3 is CASSQELAGPQETQYF. CDR3 DNA sequence: TGTGCCAGCAGCCAAGAACTAGCGGGACCGCAGGAGACCCAGTACTTC.

In this sample, this clonotype turned up many times. The CDR3 region is CAWNTALGTEAFF. DNA for the CDR3: TGTGCCTGGAACACAGCTCTGGGCACTGAAGCTTTCTTT. The rearrangement uses TRBV30 and TRBJ1-1; no clear D gene. CDR3 length: 13 residues. The ends were cut back, 4 bases at V and 4 bases at J, with 13 bases in the middle. Germline loops: CDR1 GTSNPN, CDR2 SVGIG (reference sequence).

The sample holds a few counts of this clonotype. CDR3 sequence reads: CASSQVPAQTGLSYETQYF. DNA for the CDR3: TGCGCCAGCAGCCAAGTGCCCGCTCAGACAGGGCTATCGTATGAGACCCAGTACTTC. The rearrangement joins TRBV4-1 to TRBJ2-5; 7 bases line up with TRBD1. Per germline, CDR1 MGHRA and CDR2 YSYEKL. The CDR3 runs to 19 residues. The junction had 19 bases not matched to a gene; V was cut back by 1 base and J by 5 bases.

The chain uses TRBV6-2 or TRBV6-3 and TRBJ2-7, with D perhaps TRBD1 (6 bases). CDR3 length: 16 residues. From germline, CDR1 is MNHEY and CDR2 SVGEGT. Between the trimmed V and J ends, which lost 5 bases and 4 bases, there was a span of 21 bases. The CDR3 here is CASSGPGQRERYEQYF. DNA for the CDR3: TGTGCCAGCAGTGGCCCTGGACAGAGAGAGCGATACGAGCAGTACTTC.